This T cell receptor (beta chain) derives from a study of early T cells in non-severe SARS-CoV-2 infection. As for the study in general: Sequenced material consisted of bulk RNA (from unsorted whole blood), and chains were unpaired. Broader study findings: VDJdb matches were skewed toward anti-spike CD8 T cell responses.

Germline-derived CDR1 and CDR2 are LNHNV and YYDKDF (reference sequence). The CDR3 sequence is 14 residues long. With 8 bases clipped from V and 2 bases from J, the junction kept 6 bases outside the gene matches. As to this clonotype: The target antigen is unknown.

Each cDNA molecule carried a unique molecular identifier. A single record per CDR3 protein comes from TCRdb applying MiXCR to the 5' RACE reads. Here the sample spans tens of thousands of distinct CDR3 sequences, 12% to 15% being singletons. This TCR came from an adult who was a healthcare worker with PCR-confirmed SARS-CoV-2 infection or an uninfected control (not recorded which). J is TRBJ2-3 and V is TRBV15; 8 bases map to TRBD2. The sample comprised whole blood. The CDR3 DNA sequence: TGTGCCACCGGACGGGGGGGCCTCACAGATACGCAGTATTTT. Protein product: CATGRGGLTDTQYF.